The clone carrying this T cell receptor (beta chain) was recorded a few times. Its antigen remains unknown. The authors sorted CD4+ naive, central memory, regulatory and stem cell-like memory cells via CD45RO/CCR7/CD25/CD127/CD95/CD27. Since all of the isolated RNA was reverse transcribed, expressed TCRB transcripts were what got sequenced. Generated by immunoSEQ multiplex PCR, the TCRdb table keeps only in-frame clones and is missing some. The table shows approximately 470,000 clones, with about 32% occurring only once. CDR1 is SGHRS and CDR2 is YFSETQ in the germline V gene. Trimming removed 0 bases at V and 0 bases at J, with 5 bases between. CDR3 length: 14 residues. This entry comes from a study of beta chain features in type 1 diabetes. Study results and limitations: Cells carrying high TCR expression could end up over-represented when cDNA is sequenced. Patients showed naive, central memory and Treg TCRB repertoires that appeared more similar than those of healthy donors. Shorter TCRB CDR3s, moderately but significantly so, were found in Type 1 diabetes patients in all four CD4+ subsets.

The sequence was obtained from a young man in good health. The chain uses TRBV5-1 and TRBJ2-3; either TRBD1 or TRBD2 may supply D (5 bases each). Source material: naive CD4+ T cells from blood. CDR3 protein: CASSLGDSTDTQYF. CDR3 bases: TGCGCCAGCAGCTTGGGGGACAGCACAGATACGCAGTATTTT.